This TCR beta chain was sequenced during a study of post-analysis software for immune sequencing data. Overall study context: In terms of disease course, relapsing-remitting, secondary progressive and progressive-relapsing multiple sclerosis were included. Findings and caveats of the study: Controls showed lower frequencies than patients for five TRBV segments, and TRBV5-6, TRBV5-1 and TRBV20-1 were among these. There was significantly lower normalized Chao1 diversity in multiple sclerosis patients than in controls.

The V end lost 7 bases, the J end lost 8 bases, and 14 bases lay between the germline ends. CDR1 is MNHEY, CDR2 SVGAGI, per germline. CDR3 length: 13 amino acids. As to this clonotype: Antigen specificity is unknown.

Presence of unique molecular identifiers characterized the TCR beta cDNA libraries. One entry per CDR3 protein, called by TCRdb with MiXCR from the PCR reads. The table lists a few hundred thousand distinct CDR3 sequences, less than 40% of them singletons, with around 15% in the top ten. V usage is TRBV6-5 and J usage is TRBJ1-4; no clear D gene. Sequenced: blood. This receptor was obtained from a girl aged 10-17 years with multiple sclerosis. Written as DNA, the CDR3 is TGTGCCAGCAAGAAGGCCTTCTCGGAAAAACTGTTTTTT. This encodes CASKKAFSEKLFF.